This T cell receptor beta chain was obtained from a study of blood T cell repertoires in COVID-19. In the authors' methods: Amplification from reference gene primers served as the basis for estimated nucleated cell counts. Assay used: immunoSEQ multiplex PCR; TCRdb lists only in-frame clones, some missing. From that table come the V and J calls and clone size; the DNA was used to work out D and trimming. The sample includes approximately 12,000 clones, about four fifths of them seen just once. Trimming left V 4 bases short and J 5 bases short, with 15 bases between. Germline loops: CDR1 SNHLY, CDR2 FYNNEI. This CDR3 region has 14 residues.

The clonotype comes from an elderly man with acute or convalescent COVID-19. The J gene is TRBJ2-7, the V gene TRBV2; possible D gene TRBD1, 6 bases. Sequencing input: peripheral blood. CDR3 in DNA: TGTGCCAGCAGTGCCACAGGGTTTTTCGACGAGCAGTACTTC. Its translation is CASSATGFFDEQYF.